This T cell receptor beta chain came from a study of cytomegalovirus exposure and HLA in healthy donors. Study-wide points: Fewer N-insertions (relative to the approximately 670-donor mean) were reportedly seen in an Asian-associated ancestry cluster in a later analysis.

Amplification used 60 Vbeta primers and 13 Jbeta primers. Using immunoSEQ multiplex PCR, the repertoire was profiled, and TCRdb retains in-frame clones only, with some absent. This sample has some 170,000 clones, with roughly 85% found just once. Concerning this clone itself: Its target is not known.

Germline lookup yields CDR1 SGHAT and CDR2 FQNNGV. The CDR3 sequence is 17 residues long. After removal of 4 bases from V and 4 bases from J, the junction contained 10 bases not matched to a gene. The sequence was obtained from a man aged 40-49 years in good health and CMV-seropositive. This chain uses TRBV11-2 with TRBJ2-1, with 10 bases fitting TRBD2. Source material: PBMCs. CDR3 in amino acids: CASSSLSGTSVYNEQFF. DNA of the CDR3: TGTGCCAGCAGCTCCCTGTCCGGGACTAGCGTATACAATGAGCAGTTCTTC. Filled out from reference TRBV11-2 and TRBJ2-1, the complete variable domain reads EAGVAQSPRYKIIEKRQSVAFWCNPISGHATLYWYQQILGQGPKLLIQFQNNGVVDDSQLPKDRFSAERLKGVDSTLKIQPAKLEDSAVYLCASSSLSGTSVYNEQFFGPGTRLTVL.